These T cell receptor beta chains were read from a single sample in a study of cytomegalovirus exposure and HLA in healthy donors. Using immunoSEQ multiplex PCR, the repertoire was profiled, and TCRdb retains in-frame clones only, with some absent. The sample yields approximately 120,000 clones, roughly 76% seen once. Sequenced: PBMCs. The receptors stem from a woman aged 50 to 60 in good health and CMV-seronegative. CDR3s include the opening cysteine and the closing phenylalanine or tryptophan. The D gene is left open where the match is weak. The size field is filled for only some rows; it gives once, few, many or a size class.

TRBV11-2	TRBJ1-1	-	16	-	CASSSRSWGPNTEAFF	TGTGCCAGCAGCTCGCGGTCTTGGGGCCCGAACACTGAAGCTTTCTTT
TRBV11-2	TRBJ2-5	-	15	TRBD2	CASRGLAGIQETQYF	TGTGCCAGCAGGGGACTAGCGGGGATACAAGAGACCCAGTACTTC
TRBV29-1	TRBJ2-5	-	15	TRBD2	CSVAPGLAGQETQYF	TGCAGCGTTGCCCCGGGACTAGCCGGACAAGAGACCCAGTACTTC
TRBV27	TRBJ2-2	-	15	-	CASSQGMRNTGELFF	TGTGCCAGCAGTCAGGGGATGAGGAACACCGGGGAGCTGTTTTTT
TRBV13	TRBJ2-5	-	16	TRBD2	CASSLTGTSGMETQYF	TGTGCCAGCAGCCTCACCGGGACTAGCGGGATGGAGACCCAGTACTTC
TRBV5-4	TRBJ2-5	-	13	-	CASSLAEEETQYF	TGTGCCAGCAGCTTGGCTGAGGAAGAGACCCAGTACTTC
TRBV13	TRBJ2-2	-	18	TRBD2	CASSFRSGRGLPTGELFF	TGTGCCAGCAGCTTCCGCAGCGGGAGGGGTCTTCCCACCGGGGAGCTGTTTTTT
TRBV4-3	TRBJ2-5	-	16	-	CASSQDRDSPWETQYF	TGCGCCAGCAGCCAAGATAGGGACTCCCCTTGGGAGACCCAGTACTTC
TRBV28	TRBJ1-3	few	15	TRBD1	CASRETGLRGNTIYF	TGTGCCAGCAGGGAGACAGGGCTAAGAGGAAACACCATATATTTT
TRBV4-3	TRBJ1-4	-	16	TRBD1	CASSQDPLRTGGKLFF	TGCGCCAGCAGCCAAGATCCCCTTCGGACAGGGGGAAAACTGTTTTTT
TRBV6-5	TRBJ2-2	-	14	-	CASRDITGTGELFF	TGTGCCAGCAGAGACATAACTGGCACCGGGGAGCTGTTTTTT
TRBV10-3	TRBJ2-1	-	14	-	CAISEDMAANEQFF	TGTGCCATCAGCGAAGACATGGCTGCGAATGAGCAGTTCTTC
TRBV9	TRBJ2-5	-	16	TRBD2	CASSVALLAGAETQYF	TGTGCCAGCAGCGTAGCTCTCCTAGCGGGAGCAGAGACCCAGTACTTC
TRBV28	TRBJ2-1	-	16	TRBD2	CASSTWGTSGNDEQFF	TGTGCCAGCAGTACCTGGGGGACTAGCGGGAATGATGAGCAGTTCTTC
TRBV4-1	TRBJ2-3	-	18	TRBD2	CASSTTSRGGDRTDTQYF	TGCGCCAGCAGCACGACGTCAAGGGGAGGGGATCGGACAGATACGCAGTATTTT
TRBV6-5	TRBJ1-3	-	15	-	CASSFDSDSGNTIYF	TGTGCCAGCAGTTTCGACAGTGACTCTGGAAACACCATATATTTT
TRBV29-1	TRBJ2-1	-	15	TRBD2	CSVATGSGTKNEQFF	TGCAGCGTAGCTACCGGTAGCGGGACCAAAAATGAGCAGTTCTTC
TRBV15	TRBJ1-6	-	13	TRBD1	CATRGQGDSPLHF	TGTGCCACCCGGGGGCAGGGGGATTCACCCCTCCACTTT
TRBV11-2	TRBJ2-7	-	15	-	CASSLLAVGVLEQYF	TGTGCCAGCAGCTTATTGGCAGTGGGAGTTCTGGAGCAGTACTTC
TRBV9	TRBJ1-1	-	14	TRBD1	CASSGSRGQGGLAF	TGTGCCAGCAGCGGTAGCCGGGGACAGGGAGGTCTGGCGTTT
TRBV9	TRBJ2-3	-	17	TRBD2	CASSVELAGGPSDTQYF	TGTGCCAGCAGCGTAGAACTAGCGGGAGGGCCCTCAGATACGCAGTATTTT
TRBV5-1	TRBJ2-2	once	16	TRBD2	CASSPTLAENTGELFF	TGCGCCAGCAGTCCAACCCTAGCGGAGAACACCGGGGAGCTGTTTTTT
TRBV28	TRBJ2-2	few	13	-	CASSLPVTGELFF	TGTGCCAGCAGTCTCCCGGTGACCGGGGAGCTGTTTTTT
TRBV25-1	TRBJ1-1	-	13	-	CASSETGHTEAFF	TGTGCCAGCAGTGAAACAGGGCACACTGAAGCTTTCTTT
TRBV7-2	TRBJ2-1	-	17	TRBD2	CASSSPTLASRYNEQFF	TGTGCCAGCAGCTCCCCGACACTAGCGTCCAGATACAATGAGCAGTTCTTC
TRBV28	TRBJ2-7	-	15	TRBD2	CASSSIGLAGYEQYF	TGTGCCAGCAGTTCGATTGGACTAGCGGGGTACGAGCAGTACTTC
TRBV28	TRBJ2-5	-	16	TRBD2	CASSLRSGRGGETQYF	TGTGCCAGCAGTTTAAGGAGCGGGAGGGGCGGGGAGACCCAGTACTTC
TRBV7-9	TRBJ1-5	-	15	TRBD1	CSSSLGGTGNQPQHF	TGTTCCAGCAGCTTAGGCGGGACAGGGAATCAGCCCCAGCATTTT
TRBV19	TRBJ1-4	once	15	TRBD1	CASSSQTGPNEKLFF	TGTGCCAGTAGTTCTCAGACAGGGCCTAATGAAAAACTGTTTTTT
TRBV10-3	TRBJ2-1	-	16	TRBD1	CAISPGQTITYNEQFF	TGTGCCATCAGCCCGGGACAGACAATTACCTACAATGAGCAGTTCTTC
TRBV10-3	TRBJ2-7	-	15	-	CAISVSGKSSYEQYF	TGTGCCATCAGTGTCTCCGGGAAAAGCTCCTACGAGCAGTACTTC
TRBV7-9	TRBJ1-1	-	14	TRBD1	CASSLPRDSLKAFF	TGTGCCAGCAGCTTACCTCGGGACAGCCTGAAAGCTTTCTTT
TRBV9	TRBJ2-1	few	15	TRBD2	CASSVGGASGALEFF	TGTGCCAGCAGCGTAGGTGGGGCTAGCGGCGCTTTGGAGTTCTTC
TRBV7-6	TRBJ2-7	few	14	TRBD2	CASSMGLAAYEQYF	TGTGCCAGCAGCATGGGACTAGCGGCCTACGAGCAGTACTTC
TRBV27	TRBJ2-1	-	13	-	CASSPLGANEQFF	TGTGCCAGCAGTCCTTTAGGGGCCAATGAGCAGTTCTTC
TRBV28	TRBJ1-2	-	16	TRBD1	CASSFPYPRQGNGYTF	TGTGCCAGCAGTTTCCCCTACCCACGACAGGGTAACGGCTACACCTTC
TRBV21-1	TRBJ1-5	-	17	-	CASSKNRGLSSNQPQHF	TGTGCCAGCAGCAAAAACAGGGGGCTCTCTAGCAATCAGCCCCAGCATTTT
TRBV19	TRBJ2-7	-	14	-	CASSIGPGASEQYF	TGTGCCAGTAGTATAGGCCCAGGCGCTTCCGAGCAGTACTTC
TRBV27	TRBJ2-1	-	15	TRBD2	CASSLSASGIYEQFF	TGTGCCAGCAGTTTAAGCGCTAGCGGGATCTATGAGCAGTTCTTC
TRBV6-4	TRBJ2-2	-	14	TRBD2	CASSRGVNTGELFF	TGTGCCAGCAGTCGGGGGGTAAACACCGGGGAGCTGTTTTTT
TRBV6-1	TRBJ2-2	-	13	-	CASTRGRTGELFF	TGTGCCAGCACCAGGGGTAGAACCGGGGAGCTGTTTTTT
TRBV6-5	TRBJ1-4	-	14	-	CASSPGYDGEKLFF	TGTGCCAGCAGCCCCGGGTACGACGGTGAAAAACTGTTTTTT
TRBV7-2	TRBJ2-1	few	14	-	CASSAHLTSNEQFF	TGTGCCAGCAGCGCCCACCTGACTAGTAATGAGCAGTTCTTC
TRBV7-3	TRBJ1-3	-	14	-	CASSDSGTSNTIYF	TGTGCCAGCAGCGATTCCGGGACATCGAACACCATATATTTT
TRBV11-3	TRBJ1-1	-	17	TRBD1	CASSLDMEGAINTEAFF	TGTGCCAGCAGCTTAGATATGGAGGGGGCCATTAACACTGAAGCTTTCTTT
TRBV19	TRBJ1-2	-	12	TRBD1	CASIGGIGGYTF	TGTGCCAGTATAGGGGGCATCGGTGGCTACACCTTC
TRBV15	TRBJ2-7	-	14	-	CATSREGRGYEQYF	TGTGCCACCAGCAGAGAGGGCCGGGGGTACGAGCAGTACTTC
TRBV5-4	TRBJ2-7	once	11	TRBD1	CASSQGAEQYF	TGTGCCAGCAGCCAGGGGGCCGAGCAGTACTTC
TRBV28	TRBJ2-1	-	15	TRBD2	CASSLASGVYNEQFF	TGTGCCAGCAGTTTGGCTAGCGGAGTCTACAATGAGCAGTTCTTC
TRBV7-9	TRBJ1-4	-	15	-	CSSSFTGLTNEKLFF	TGTTCCAGCAGTTTCACGGGACTGACAAATGAAAAACTGTTTTTT
TRBV2	TRBJ2-7	-	15	TRBD2	CASSVDSGRYYEQYF	TGTGCCAGCAGTGTGGATAGCGGGAGATATTACGAGCAGTACTTC
TRBV15	TRBJ2-5	-	13	TRBD1	CAISQGSAETQYF	TGTGCCATTTCACAGGGGTCGGCAGAGACCCAGTACTTC